Ten or more counts support the clone carrying this T cell receptor beta chain. As yet, its antigen is unknown. As an off-target read in a library built for alpha chains, this beta chain has a frequency of little significance. Germline values: CDR1 SNHLY, CDR2 FYNNEI. CDR3 size: 13 residues. With 8 bases removed from V and 1 base from J, the gap between germline ends came to 11 bases. The sample is drawn from a study of spatial heterogeneity in lung cancer. One entry per CDR3 protein, called by TCRdb with MiXCR from the 5' RACE reads. The sample lists about 6,800 distinct CDR3 sequences, 13% to 15% seen once, with roughly 10% in the top ten. General observations from the study: Tracking of tumor mutation counts was seen in expanded intratumoral alpha and beta TCR counts.

Time point denoted: sample taken at primary tumor resection. Samples were donated by 72 untreated early-stage non-small cell lung cancer patients. Tumor, nontumor lung or frozen PBMC supplied whole RNA that was sequenced unsorted. The TCR was taken from a male donor with early-stage non-small cell lung cancer. This specimen consisted of lung tumor tissue, obtained at surgery. J is TRBJ1-1 and V is TRBV2; D remains ambiguous. CDR3 protein: CASCPTPNTEAFF. CDR3 in DNA: TGTGCCAGCTGCCCTACACCGAACACTGAAGCTTTCTTT.